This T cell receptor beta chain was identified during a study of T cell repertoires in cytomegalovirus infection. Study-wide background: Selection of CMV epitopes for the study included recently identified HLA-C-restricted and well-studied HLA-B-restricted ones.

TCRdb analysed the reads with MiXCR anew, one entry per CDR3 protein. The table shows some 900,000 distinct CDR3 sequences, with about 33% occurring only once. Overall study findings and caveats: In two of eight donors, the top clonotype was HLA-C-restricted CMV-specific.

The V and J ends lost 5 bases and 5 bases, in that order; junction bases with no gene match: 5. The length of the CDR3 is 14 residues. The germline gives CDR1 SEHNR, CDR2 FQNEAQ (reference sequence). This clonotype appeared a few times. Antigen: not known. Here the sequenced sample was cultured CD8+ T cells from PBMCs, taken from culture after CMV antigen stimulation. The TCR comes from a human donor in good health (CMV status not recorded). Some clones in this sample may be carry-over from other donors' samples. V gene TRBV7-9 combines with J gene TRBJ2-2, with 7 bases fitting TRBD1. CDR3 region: CASSQKTGTGELFF. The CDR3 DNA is TGTGCCAGCAGCCAGAAGACAGGGACCGGGGAGCTGTTTTTT.